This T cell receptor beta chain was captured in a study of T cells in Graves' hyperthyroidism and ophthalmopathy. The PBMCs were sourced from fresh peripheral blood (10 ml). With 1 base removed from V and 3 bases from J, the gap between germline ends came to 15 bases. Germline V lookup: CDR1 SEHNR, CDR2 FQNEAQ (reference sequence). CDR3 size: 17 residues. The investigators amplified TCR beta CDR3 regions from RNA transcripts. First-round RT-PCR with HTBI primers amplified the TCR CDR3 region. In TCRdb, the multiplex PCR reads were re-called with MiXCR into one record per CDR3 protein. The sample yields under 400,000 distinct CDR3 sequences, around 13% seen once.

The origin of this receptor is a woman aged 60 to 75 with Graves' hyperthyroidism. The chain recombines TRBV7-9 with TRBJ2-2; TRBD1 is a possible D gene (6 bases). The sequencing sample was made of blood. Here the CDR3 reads CASSLGADSRDTGELFF. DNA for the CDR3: TGTGCCAGCAGCTTAGGGGCGGACAGTAGGGACACCGGGGAGCTGTTTTTT.